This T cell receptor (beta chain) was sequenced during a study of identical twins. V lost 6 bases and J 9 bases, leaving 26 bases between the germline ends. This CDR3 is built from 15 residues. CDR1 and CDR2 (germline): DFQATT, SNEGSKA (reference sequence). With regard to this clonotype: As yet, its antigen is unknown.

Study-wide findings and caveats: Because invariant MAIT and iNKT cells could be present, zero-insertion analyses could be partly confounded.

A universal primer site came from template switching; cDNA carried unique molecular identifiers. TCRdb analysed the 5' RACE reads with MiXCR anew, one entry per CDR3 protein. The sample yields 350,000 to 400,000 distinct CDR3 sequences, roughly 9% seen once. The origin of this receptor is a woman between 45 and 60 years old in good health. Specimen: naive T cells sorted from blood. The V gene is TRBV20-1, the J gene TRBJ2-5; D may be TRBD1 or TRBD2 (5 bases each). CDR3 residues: CSATPGATPQVAQYF. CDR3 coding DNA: TGCAGTGCAACCCCCGGGGCTACCCCCCAAGTGGCCCAGTACTTC.